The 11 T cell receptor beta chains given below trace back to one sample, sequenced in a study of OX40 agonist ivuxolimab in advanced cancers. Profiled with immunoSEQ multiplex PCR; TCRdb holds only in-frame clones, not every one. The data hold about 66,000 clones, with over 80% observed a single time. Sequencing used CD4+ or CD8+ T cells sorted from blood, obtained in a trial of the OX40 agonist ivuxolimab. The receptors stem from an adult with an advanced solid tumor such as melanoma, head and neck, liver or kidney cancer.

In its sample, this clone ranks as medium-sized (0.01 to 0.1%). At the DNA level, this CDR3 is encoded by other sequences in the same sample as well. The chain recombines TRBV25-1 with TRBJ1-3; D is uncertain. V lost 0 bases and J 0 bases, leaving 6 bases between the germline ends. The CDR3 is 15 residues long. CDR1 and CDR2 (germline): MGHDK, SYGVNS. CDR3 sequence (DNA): TGTGCCAGCAGTGAATACGGGAGCTCTGGAAACACCATATATTTT. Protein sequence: CASSEYGSSGNTIYF.

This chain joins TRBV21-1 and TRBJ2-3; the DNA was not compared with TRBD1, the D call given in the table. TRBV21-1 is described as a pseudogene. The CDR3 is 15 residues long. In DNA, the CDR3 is TGTGCCAGCAGCAACCTTTACAGGGCTGCAGATACGCAGTATTTT. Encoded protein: CASSNLYRAADTQYF.

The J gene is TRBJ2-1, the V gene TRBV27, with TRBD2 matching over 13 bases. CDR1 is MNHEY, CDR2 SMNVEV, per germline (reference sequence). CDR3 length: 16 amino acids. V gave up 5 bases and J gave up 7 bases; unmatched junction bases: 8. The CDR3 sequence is CASSLGLAGVGNEQFF. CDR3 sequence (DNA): TGTGCCAGCAGTCTCGGACTAGCGGGAGTCGGTAATGAGCAGTTCTTC.

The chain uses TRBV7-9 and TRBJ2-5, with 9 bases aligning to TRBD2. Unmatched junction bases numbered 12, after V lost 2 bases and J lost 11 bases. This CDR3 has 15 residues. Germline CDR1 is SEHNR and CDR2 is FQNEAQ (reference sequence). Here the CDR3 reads CASSLTGTSRGVQYF. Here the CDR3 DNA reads TGTGCCAGCAGCTTAACCGGGACTAGCAGAGGGGTACAGTACTTC.

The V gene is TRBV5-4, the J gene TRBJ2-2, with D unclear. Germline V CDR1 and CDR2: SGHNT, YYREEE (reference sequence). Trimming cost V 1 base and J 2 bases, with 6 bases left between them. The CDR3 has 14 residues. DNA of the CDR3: TGTGCCAGCAGCTTGAATCCCAACACCGGGGAGCTGTTTTTT. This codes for CASSLNPNTGELFF. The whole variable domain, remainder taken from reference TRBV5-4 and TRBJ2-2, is ETGVTQSPTHLIKTRGQQVTLRCSSQSGHNTVSWYQQALGQGPQFIFQYYREEENGRGNFPPRFSGLQFPNYSSELNVNALELDDSALYLCASSLNPNTGELFFGEGSRLTVL.

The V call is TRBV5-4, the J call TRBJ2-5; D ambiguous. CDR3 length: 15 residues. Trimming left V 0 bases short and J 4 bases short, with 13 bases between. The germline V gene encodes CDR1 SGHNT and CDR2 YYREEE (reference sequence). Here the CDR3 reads CASSLESRAGETQYF. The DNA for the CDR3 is TGTGCCAGCAGCTTGGAAAGCCGAGCTGGAGAGACCCAGTACTTC.

CDR3 sequence reads: CASSQPAPGGTDTQYF. The CDR3 region has the DNA TGTGCCAGCAGCCAACCGGCCCCCGGAGGCACAGATACGCAGTATTTT. The V gene is TRBV4-2, the J gene TRBJ2-3; D not certain. This CDR3 spans 16 amino acids. The V end was cut by 2 bases, the J end by 1 base, with 13 bases between. Germline values: CDR1 LGHNA, CDR2 YNFKEQ.

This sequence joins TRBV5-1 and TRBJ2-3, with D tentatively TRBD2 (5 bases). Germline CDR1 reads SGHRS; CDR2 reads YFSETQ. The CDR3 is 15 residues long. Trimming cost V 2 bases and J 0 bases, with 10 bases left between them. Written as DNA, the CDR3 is TGCGCCAGCAGCTTAGAGGGAACTAGCACAGATACGCAGTATTTT. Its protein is CASSLEGTSTDTQYF.

The CDR3 is CASRPTGTAKNIQYF. DNA for the CDR3: TGTGCCAGTAGGCCGACAGGAACGGCCAAAAACATTCAGTACTTC. This chain connects TRBV19 to TRBJ2-4; a possible D gene is TRBD1 (6 bases). Germline values: CDR1 LNHDA, CDR2 SQIVND (reference sequence). V dropped 6 bases and J dropped 1 base, with 13 bases sitting between them. The CDR3 covers 15 residues.

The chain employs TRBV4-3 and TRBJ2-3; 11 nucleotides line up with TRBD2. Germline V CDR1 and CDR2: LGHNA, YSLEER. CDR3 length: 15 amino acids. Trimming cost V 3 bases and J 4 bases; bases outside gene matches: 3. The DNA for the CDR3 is TGCGCCAGCAGCCATAGCGGGAGGGCCGCAGATACGCAGTATTTT. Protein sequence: CASSHSGRAADTQYF.

The CDR3 DNA sequence: TGTGCCAGCAACCCAGGGGGGGGAGCTGAAAAACTGTTTTTT. This encodes CASNPGGGAEKLFF. The chain couples TRBV2 to TRBJ1-4; 7 nucleotides match TRBD1. Germline CDR1 reads SNHLY; CDR2 reads FYNNEI. The V gene end was trimmed by 7 bases and the J gene end by 7 bases; junction bases not matched to a gene: 9. This CDR3 contains 14 residues.